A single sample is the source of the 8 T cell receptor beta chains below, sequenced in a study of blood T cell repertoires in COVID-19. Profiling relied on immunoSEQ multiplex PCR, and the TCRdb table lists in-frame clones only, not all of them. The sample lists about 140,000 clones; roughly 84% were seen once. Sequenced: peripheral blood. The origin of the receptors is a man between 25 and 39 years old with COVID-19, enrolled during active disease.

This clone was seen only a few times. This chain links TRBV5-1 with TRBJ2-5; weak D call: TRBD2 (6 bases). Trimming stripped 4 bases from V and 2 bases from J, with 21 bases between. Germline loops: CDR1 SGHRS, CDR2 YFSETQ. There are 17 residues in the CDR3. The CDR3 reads CASSLGVKSGWQETQYF. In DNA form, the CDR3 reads TGCGCCAGCAGCCTGGGGGTAAAGAGCGGGTGGCAAGAGACCCAGTACTTC.

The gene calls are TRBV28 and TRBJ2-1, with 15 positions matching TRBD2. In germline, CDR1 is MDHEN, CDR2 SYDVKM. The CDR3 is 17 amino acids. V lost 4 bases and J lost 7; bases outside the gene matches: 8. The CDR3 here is CASSSRTSGRAKNEQFF. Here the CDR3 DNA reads TGTGCCAGCAGTTCTCGGACTAGCGGGAGGGCTAAGAATGAGCAGTTCTTC.

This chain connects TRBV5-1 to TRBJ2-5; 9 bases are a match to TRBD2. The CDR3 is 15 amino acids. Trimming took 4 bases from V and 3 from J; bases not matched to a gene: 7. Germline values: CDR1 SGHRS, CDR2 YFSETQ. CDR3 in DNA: TGCGCCAGCAGCCCAACGGGACTAGCTGAAGAGACCCAGTACTTC. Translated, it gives CASSPTGLAEETQYF.

CDR3 bases: TGTGCCAGCAGTGGCCAGGGGGCGCGGGGCTACACCTTC. As protein: CASSGQGARGYTF. This chain joins TRBV27 and TRBJ1-2; 8 bases are shared with TRBD1. V shed 5 bases, J shed 8 bases, and the junction held 7 bases outside the gene matches. Germline loops: CDR1 MNHEY, CDR2 SMNVEV (reference sequence). CDR3 length equals 13 residues.

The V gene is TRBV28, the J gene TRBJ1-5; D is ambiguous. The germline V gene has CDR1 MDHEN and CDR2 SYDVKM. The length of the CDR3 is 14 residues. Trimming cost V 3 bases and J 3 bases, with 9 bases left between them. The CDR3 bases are TGTGCCAGCAGTTTCTTGGCCGCCAATCAGCCCCAGCATTTT. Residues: CASSFLAANQPQHF.

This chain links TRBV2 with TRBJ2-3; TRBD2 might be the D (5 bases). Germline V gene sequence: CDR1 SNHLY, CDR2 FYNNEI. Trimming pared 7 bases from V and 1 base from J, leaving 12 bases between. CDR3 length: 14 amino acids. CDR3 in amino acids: CASTPLAGTDTQYF. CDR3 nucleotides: TGTGCCAGCACCCCCCTAGCCGGCACAGATACGCAGTATTTT.

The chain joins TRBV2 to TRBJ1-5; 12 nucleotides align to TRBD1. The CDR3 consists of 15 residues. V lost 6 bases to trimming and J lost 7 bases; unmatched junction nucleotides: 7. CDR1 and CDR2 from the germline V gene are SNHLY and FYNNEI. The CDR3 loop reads CASRGTGGARQPQHF. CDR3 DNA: TGTGCCAGCAGGGGGACAGGGGGCGCGAGGCAGCCCCAGCATTTT.

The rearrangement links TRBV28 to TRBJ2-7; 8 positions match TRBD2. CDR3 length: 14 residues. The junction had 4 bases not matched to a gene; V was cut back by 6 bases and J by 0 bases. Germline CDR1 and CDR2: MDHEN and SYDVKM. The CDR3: CASRLSGSSYEQYF. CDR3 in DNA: TGTGCCAGCAGGTTAAGCGGGAGCTCCTACGAGCAGTACTTC. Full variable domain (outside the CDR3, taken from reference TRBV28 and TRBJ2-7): DVKVTQSSRYLVKRTGEKVFLECVQDMDHENMFWYRQDPGLGLRLIYFSYDVKMKEKGDIPEGYSVSREKKERFSLILESASTNQTSMYLCASRLSGSSYEQYFGPGTRLTVT.